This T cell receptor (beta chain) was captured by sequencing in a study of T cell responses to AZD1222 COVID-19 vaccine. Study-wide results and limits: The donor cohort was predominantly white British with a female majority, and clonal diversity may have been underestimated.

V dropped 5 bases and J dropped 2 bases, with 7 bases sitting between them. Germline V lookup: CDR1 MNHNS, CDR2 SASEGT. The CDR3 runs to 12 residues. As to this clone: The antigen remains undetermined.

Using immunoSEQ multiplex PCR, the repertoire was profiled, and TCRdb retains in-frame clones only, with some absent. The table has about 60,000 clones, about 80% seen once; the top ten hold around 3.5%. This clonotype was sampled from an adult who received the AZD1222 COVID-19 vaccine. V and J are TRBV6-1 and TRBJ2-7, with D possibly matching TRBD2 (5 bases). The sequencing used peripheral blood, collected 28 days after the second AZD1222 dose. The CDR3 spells CASSSGTYEQYF. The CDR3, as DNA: TGTGCCAGCAGTTCCGGGACCTACGAGCAGTACTTC.